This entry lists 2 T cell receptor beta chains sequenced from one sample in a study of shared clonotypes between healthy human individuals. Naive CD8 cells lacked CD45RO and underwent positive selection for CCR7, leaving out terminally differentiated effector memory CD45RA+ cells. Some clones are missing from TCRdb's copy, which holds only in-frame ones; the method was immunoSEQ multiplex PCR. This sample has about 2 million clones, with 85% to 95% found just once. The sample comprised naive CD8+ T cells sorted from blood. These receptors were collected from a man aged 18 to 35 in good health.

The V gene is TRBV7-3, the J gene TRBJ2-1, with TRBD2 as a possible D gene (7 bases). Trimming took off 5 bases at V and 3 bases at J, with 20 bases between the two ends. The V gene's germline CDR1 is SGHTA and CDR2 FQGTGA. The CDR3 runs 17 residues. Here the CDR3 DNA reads TGTGCCAGCAGCCCCCTCGGGGGGCGAGGCGACTACAATGAGCAGTTCTTC. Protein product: CASSPLGGRGDYNEQFF.

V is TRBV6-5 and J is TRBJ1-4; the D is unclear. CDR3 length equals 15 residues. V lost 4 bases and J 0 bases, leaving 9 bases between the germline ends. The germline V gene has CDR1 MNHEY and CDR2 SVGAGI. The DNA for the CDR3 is TGTGCCAGCAGTTCCCGGACGGCAACTAATGAAAAACTGTTTTTT. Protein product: CASSSRTATNEKLFF.